The 27 T cell receptor beta chains given below trace back to one sample, sequenced in a study of blood T cell repertoires in COVID-19. The data were produced by immunoSEQ multiplex PCR, yet TCRdb's version contains in-frame clones alone and is incomplete. Of roughly 230,000 clones listed, 70% to 90% are singletons. The sequenced sample consisted of PBMCs or T cells enriched from blood (not recorded which). These receptors came from a woman in her fifties or sixties who had been exposed to COVID-19.

V is TRBV5-4 and J is TRBJ2-5, with 10 bases lining up with TRBD2. Trimming cost V 3 bases and J 2 bases; bases outside gene matches: 13. This CDR3 region has 18 residues. Germline lookup yields CDR1 SGHNT and CDR2 YYREEE (reference sequence). The CDR3 reads CASSSPQRGGRIQETQYF. The DNA for the CDR3 is TGTGCCAGCAGCTCCCCACAGCGGGGGGGCCGGATACAAGAGACCCAGTACTTC.

The chain links TRBV20-1 to TRBJ1-1; 9 bases fit TRBD1. This CDR3 region has 11 residues. V shed 4 bases and J 8 bases; nucleotides not matched to a gene: 2. From germline, CDR1 is DFQATT and CDR2 SNEGSKA (reference sequence). Written as DNA, the CDR3 is TGCAGTGCTATCGGGACAGGGGAAGCTTTCTTT. Translation gives CSAIGTGEAFF.

The chain joins TRBV19 to TRBJ2-1; D might be TRBD2 (5 bases). Trimming cost V 5 bases and J 7 bases, with 12 bases left between them. The CDR3 has 13 residues. Germline V lookup: CDR1 LNHDA, CDR2 SQIVND (reference sequence). The CDR3 DNA sequence: TGTGCCAGTAGTCCCTTCGGCGGGAATGAGCAGTTCTTC. Protein sequence: CASSPFGGNEQFF.

The gene calls are TRBV28 and TRBJ1-1; D is unclear. The CDR3 covers 12 residues. The V end lost 6 bases, the J end lost 1 base, and 6 bases lay between the germline ends. CDR1 and CDR2 from the germline V gene are MDHEN and SYDVKM. CDR3 sequence: CASSVANTEAFF. The CDR3 DNA is TGTGCCAGCAGCGTGGCGAACACTGAAGCTTTCTTT.

The V and J genes are TRBV5-1 and TRBJ1-1, with TRBD1 as a possible D gene (5 bases). Germline CDR1 and CDR2: SGHRS and YFSETQ. The V end was cut by 3 bases, the J end by 7 bases, with 19 bases between. The CDR3 totals 15 residues. CDR3 coding DNA: TGCGCCAGCAGCTCCGAGTGGGTCCTAAGGGGTGAAGCTTTCTTT. Translated: CASSSEWVLRGEAFF.

This chain uses TRBV5-1 with TRBJ2-5, with 9 bases identical to TRBD2. Germline loops: CDR1 SGHRS, CDR2 YFSETQ. After removal of 1 base from V and 10 bases from J, the junction contained 11 bases not matched to a gene. This CDR3 region has 15 residues. The CDR3 region has the DNA TGCGCCAGCAGCTTGACGGCGGGGGGGCATGTAAGCCAGTACTTC. This translates into CASSLTAGGHVSQYF.

J is TRBJ2-2 and V is TRBV10-3; D gene uncertain. The CDR3 is made up of 12 amino acids. Trimming took 6 bases from V and 2 from J, leaving 4 bases between them. The germline V gene encodes CDR1 ENHRY and CDR2 SYGVKD. CDR3 sequence (DNA): TGTGCCATCAGCCTCAACACCGGGGAGCTGTTTTTT. Translation gives CAISLNTGELFF.

This clone was seen only once. The rearrangement links TRBV3-1 (or the pseudogene TRBV3-2) to TRBJ2-7, with TRBD2 matching 9 bases. The germline V gene encodes CDR1 LGHDT and CDR2 YNNKEL (reference sequence). There are 16 residues in the CDR3. V lost 1 base and J lost 2; bases outside the gene matches: 6. The CDR3 protein is CASSQGLAGSPYEQYF. The CDR3 region has the DNA TGTGCCAGCAGCCAAGGCCTAGCGGGGTCCCCCTACGAGCAGTACTTC.

V usage is TRBV4-3 and J usage is TRBJ2-3; possible D gene TRBD2, 6 bases. V gave up 1 base and J gave up 2 bases, with 10 bases separating them. Germline loops: CDR1 LGHNA, CDR2 YSLEER. The CDR3 totals 15 residues. CDR3 in DNA: TGCGCCAGCAGCCAAGGCGGGGTACCCACAGATACGCAGTATTTT. This codes for CASSQGGVPTDTQYF.

This clone was detected only once. The chain is built from TRBV28 and TRBJ1-1; D not resolved. The germline V gene encodes CDR1 MDHEN and CDR2 SYDVKM. The V and J ends lost 1 base and 1 base respectively, with 10 bases between them. This CDR3 spans 15 amino acids. The CDR3 DNA reads as TGTGCCAGCAGTTTATCGAGGGAAGGGAACACTGAAGCTTTCTTT. Amino acid sequence: CASSLSREGNTEAFF. Full variable domain (outside the CDR3, taken from reference TRBV28 and TRBJ1-1): DVKVTQSSRYLVKRTGEKVFLECVQDMDHENMFWYRQDPGLGLRLIYFSYDVKMKEKGDIPEGYSVSREKKERFSLILESASTNQTSMYLCASSLSREGNTEAFFGQGTRLTVV.

This chain joins TRBV7-2 and TRBJ1-4, with D perhaps matching TRBD1 (6 bases). The CDR3 has 15 residues. Looked up from germline, CDR1 is SGHTA and CDR2 is FQGNSA. V lost 5 bases to trimming and J lost 11 bases, with 21 bases between them. The CDR3 sequence: CASSPDATGRGKLFF. As DNA, the CDR3 is TGTGCCAGCAGCCCAGACGCCACAGGGAGGGGGAAACTGTTTTTT.

The CDR3 DNA reads as TGTGCCAGCAGAAGGGACAGGGATCAAGAGACCCAGTACTTC. This sequence encodes CASRRDRDQETQYF. The chain combines TRBV21-1 with TRBJ2-5; TRBD1 is the table's D call and was not checked against the DNA. TRBV21-1 is shown as a pseudogene. This CDR3 spans 14 amino acids.

The gene calls are TRBV4-3 and TRBJ1-5; 8 bases are a match to TRBD1. The CDR3 has 14 residues. The germline V gene has CDR1 LGHNA and CDR2 YSLEER. The J segment lost 5 bases and the V segment lost 4 bases, leaving 4 bases of the junction unmatched. The CDR3 is CASSLDRVYQPQHF. The DNA for the CDR3 is TGCGCCAGCAGCCTGGACAGGGTATATCAGCCCCAGCATTTT.

This clone was observed a handful of times. V and J are TRBV19 and TRBJ1-1, with TRBD1 as a possible D gene (5 bases). Trimming shortened V by 7 bases and J by 6 bases, and 15 bases separated the two germline ends. CDR1 is LNHDA and CDR2 is SQIVND in the germline V gene (reference sequence). The CDR3 totals 13 residues. The CDR3 sequence is CASTTAGSAEAFF. CDR3 nucleotides: TGTGCCAGTACGACAGCCGGTTCGGCTGAAGCTTTCTTT.

V is TRBV24-1 and J is TRBJ2-6; 7 bases map to TRBD1. Germline V lookup: CDR1 KGHDR, CDR2 SFDVKD. The CDR3 is 17 residues long. The V segment lost 6 bases and the J segment 4 bases; nucleotides outside the gene matches: 11. The CDR3 is CATSRGQVGAGANVLTF. The CDR3 coding sequence is TGTGCCACCAGTCGCGGACAGGTCGGGGCCGGGGCCAACGTCCTGACTTTC.

The CDR3 nucleotides are TGTGCCAGCAGCTACAGTGGATTAAACATTCAGTACTTC. Translating gives CASSYSGLNIQYF. The chain combines TRBV11-2 with TRBJ2-4; D is unclear. The V end was cut by 4 bases, the J end by 6 bases, with 10 bases between. CDR1 is SGHAT, CDR2 FQNNGV, per germline. This CDR3 contains 13 residues.

This rearrangement joins TRBV4-2 to TRBJ1-1; no definite D call. This CDR3 has 14 residues. Trimming cost V 1 base and J 4 bases, with 10 bases left between them. Per the germline V gene, CDR1 is LGHNA and CDR2 is YNFKEQ. The CDR3 DNA reads as TGTGCCAGCAGCCAAGCGATGGCAGGCACTGAAGCTTTCTTT. Amino acid sequence: CASSQAMAGTEAFF.

The chain uses TRBV5-1 and TRBJ1-1, with 8 bases that match TRBD1. The CDR3 is made up of 15 amino acids. V lost 4 bases, J lost 7 bases, and 12 bases stayed unmatched. Per germline, CDR1 SGHRS and CDR2 YFSETQ. The CDR3, as DNA: TGCGCCAGCAGCCTACCAGGACAGGGCCGTGGTGAAGCTTTCTTT. Amino acids: CASSLPGQGRGEAFF.

This clone was seen just once. The chain joins TRBV27 to TRBJ2-7; maybe TRBD1 (6 bases). This CDR3 is built from 14 residues. Germline V gene lookup returns CDR1 MNHEY and CDR2 SMNVEV (reference sequence). V was trimmed by 6 bases and J by 0 bases, leaving 12 bases between them. CDR3 in DNA: TGTGCCAGCAGGGAAGGACAGCACTCCTACGAGCAGTACTTC. It encodes CASREGQHSYEQYF.

The chain joins TRBV11-2 to TRBJ1-1, with 7 bases identical to TRBD1. J was trimmed by 2 bases and V by 5 bases; bases with no gene match: 5. Per germline, CDR1 SGHAT and CDR2 FQNNGV. This CDR3 comprises 14 residues. The CDR3 sequence: CASSLDRENTEAFF. The CDR3 coding sequence is TGTGCCAGCAGCCTTGACAGGGAAAACACTGAAGCTTTCTTT.

This clone was observed a single time. The chain recombines TRBV5-6 with TRBJ1-4, with D perhaps TRBD1 (5 bases). This CDR3 is built from 13 residues. Trimming stripped 0 bases from V and 7 bases from J, with 7 bases between. Germline V gene data show CDR1 as SGHDT and CDR2 as YYEEEE. CDR3 sequence (DNA): TGTGCCAGCAGCTTGGGACAGCTTGAAAAACTGTTTTTT. Amino acid sequence: CASSLGQLEKLFF.

The chain joins TRBV5-4 to TRBJ1-1; a weak D match, TRBD1 (6 bases). Trimming cost V 0 bases and J 10 bases, with 19 bases left between them. The CDR3 spans 15 residues. Germline CDR1 and CDR2: SGHNT and YYREEE (reference sequence). DNA of the CDR3: TGTGCCAGCAGCTTGGGCGTCGGGACAATCGTAGGAGCTTTCTTT. Translated: CASSLGVGTIVGAFF. Full variable domain (rest looked up from reference TRBV5-4 and TRBJ1-1): ETGVTQSPTHLIKTRGQQVTLRCSSQSGHNTVSWYQQALGQGPQFIFQYYREEENGRGNFPPRFSGLQFPNYSSELNVNALELDDSALYLCASSLGVGTIVGAFFGQGTRLTVV.

This clone has a single count. Written as DNA, the CDR3 is TGTGCCAGCAGCTTATATCCGTCGGGGAGGGACAGGGTGGACACTGAAGCTTTCTTT. Translation gives CASSLYPSGRDRVDTEAFF. This sequence joins TRBV7-6 and TRBJ1-1; TRBD1 agrees at 9 bases. Germline CDR1 and CDR2: SGHVS and FNYEAQ. The CDR3 totals 19 residues. J lost 3 bases, V lost 2 bases, and 16 bases had no gene match.

The chain combines TRBV7-2 with TRBJ1-5, with 7 positions matching TRBD1. There are 16 residues in the CDR3. CDR1 and CDR2 from the germline V gene are SGHTA and FQGNSA. With V trimmed by 2 bases and J by 6 bases, 10 bases remained unmatched. CDR3 loop: CASSLMGTGAGQPQHF. The CDR3 DNA reads TGTGCCAGCAGCTTAATGGGTACAGGGGCCGGTCAGCCCCAGCATTTT.

CDR3 nucleotides: TGTGCCAGCAGCTTCGCCGGGGGTAACACTGAAGCTTTCTTT. Protein product: CASSFAGGNTEAFF. The chain joins TRBV7-2 to TRBJ1-1, with TRBD1 as a possible D gene (5 bases). Looked up from germline, CDR1 is SGHTA and CDR2 is FQGNSA. This CDR3 spans 14 amino acids. V was pared by 3 bases and J by 2 bases, with 10 bases between.

The chain joins TRBV7-8 to TRBJ1-3; 7 nucleotides line up with TRBD1. There are 16 residues in the CDR3. J was trimmed by 7 bases and V by 4 bases; bases with no gene match: 13. Germline V lookup: CDR1 SGHVS, CDR2 FQNEAQ. In DNA, the CDR3 is TGTGCCAGCAGCTCCGTAGGGACAGCGGACCGCAACACCATATATTTT. Translating gives CASSSVGTADRNTIYF. The full variable domain, with the rest looked up from reference TRBV7-8 and TRBJ1-3, is GAGVSQSPRYKVAKRGQDVALRCDPISGHVSLFWYQQALGQGPEFLTYFQNEAQLDKSGLPSDRFFAERPEGSVSTLKIQRTQQEDSAVYLCASSSVGTADRNTIYFGEGSWLTVV.

The chain couples TRBV7-2 to TRBJ2-5; 7 bases are shared with TRBD1. Germline V gene sequence: CDR1 SGHTA, CDR2 FQGNSA. V lost 5 bases and J lost 4; bases outside the gene matches: 4. The CDR3 is 13 residues long. Here the CDR3 reads CASSPTGRETQYF. The DNA for the CDR3 is TGTGCCAGCAGCCCGACAGGGCGAGAGACCCAGTACTTC.